This TCR beta chain was obtained from a study of cytomegalovirus exposure and HLA in healthy donors. Whole-study findings and limits: A prior analysis recorded that most TCR beta V segments were productive about 87% or about 30% of the time.

60 Vbeta and 13 Jbeta primers were used in PCR. Clones were read by immunoSEQ multiplex PCR, and TCRdb kept only the in-frame ones, dropping some. The table records approximately 150,000 clones, approximately 80% of them present only once. This clone showed up just once. Its antigen is not known. V dropped 1 base and J dropped 4; count of bases not matched to a gene: 9. This CDR3 comprises 16 residues. Germline CDR1 and CDR2: SGHDT and YYEEEE. The clonotype was recovered from a woman aged 40 to 50 in good health and CMV-seropositive. The gene calls are TRBV5-6 and TRBJ1-2; 8 nucleotides match TRBD1. Sequencing used PBMCs. The CDR3 protein is CASSLWGSTGGYGYTF. The CDR3 DNA is TGTGCCAGCAGCTTGTGGGGGAGCACAGGGGGCTATGGCTACACCTTC.